The 22 T cell receptor beta chains below all came from one sample that was sequenced in a study of blood T cell repertoires in COVID-19. Profiling relied on immunoSEQ multiplex PCR, and the TCRdb table lists in-frame clones only, not all of them. Here the sample spans 25,000 to 35,000 clones, 84% being singletons. Source material: peripheral blood. These receptors were obtained from a human donor in a cohort sampled during active COVID-19.

The chain links TRBV29-1 to TRBJ2-3; 7 bases agree with TRBD1. Trimming took 2 bases from V and 1 from J; bases not matched to a gene: 3. There are 14 residues in the CDR3. Germline V lookup: CDR1 SQVTM, CDR2 ANQGSEA. The CDR3 region has the DNA TGCAGCGTTGAACAGACAGGGCGCACAGATACGCAGTATTTT. The encoded protein is CSVEQTGRTDTQYF.

V and J are TRBV6-5 and TRBJ1-5, with D tentatively TRBD1 (5 bases). The CDR3 is 13 amino acids. Germline CDR1 MNHEY, CDR2 SVGAGI. Trimming removed 8 bases at V and 5 bases at J, with 13 bases between. In nucleotides, the CDR3 is TGTGCCAGCGGGGCCGGGTTTGATCAGCCCCAGCATTTT. This codes for CASGAGFDQPQHF.

V and J are TRBV7-6 and TRBJ1-1; 10 positions agree with TRBD1. V lost 5 bases and J lost 7; bases outside the gene matches: 7. The CDR3 is 14 amino acids. Germline CDR1 is SGHVS and CDR2 is FNYEAQ. For the CDR3, the DNA is TGTGCCAGCAGCCTGGGACAGGGGTGGGTTGAAGCTTTCTTT. It is translated as CASSLGQGWVEAFF.

A single count supports this clone. This chain uses TRBV6-5 with TRBJ2-7; 11 nucleotides align to TRBD1. Unmatched junction bases numbered 1, after V lost 0 bases and J lost 3 bases. CDR1 is MNHEY and CDR2 is SVGAGI in the germline V gene. The CDR3 covers 15 residues. CDR3 nucleotide sequence: TGTGCCAGCAGTTACTCCGGGACAGGGGGCTACGAGCAGTACTTC. It specifies CASSYSGTGGYEQYF.

This clone was detected only once. CDR3 nucleotides: TGTGCCAGCAGTTTAGTAGGGGCGGGGGACTACGAGCAGTACTTC. Translating gives CASSLVGAGDYEQYF. The chain carries TRBV27 and TRBJ2-7; TRBD2 aligns across 7 bases. This CDR3 region has 15 residues. CDR1 MNHEY and CDR2 SMNVEV come from the germline V gene (reference sequence). The V segment lost 2 bases and the J segment 3 bases; nucleotides outside the gene matches: 7.

J is TRBJ2-3 and V is TRBV6-6; 8 bases are shared with TRBD1. The CDR3 covers 15 residues. The V gene's germline CDR1 is MNHNY and CDR2 SVGAGI (reference sequence). The J segment lost 5 bases and the V segment lost 1 base, leaving 5 bases of the junction unmatched. The CDR3 DNA reads TGTGCCAGCAGTTACTTGACAGGGGAAGGAGATACGCAGTATTTT. This encodes CASSYLTGEGDTQYF.

This rearrangement joins TRBV28 to TRBJ1-5; possibly TRBD1 for D (6 bases). The CDR3 consists of 16 residues. Germline-derived CDR1 and CDR2 are MDHEN and SYDVKM. Trimming cost V 6 bases and J 1 base, with 16 bases left between them. The chain's CDR3 is CASRPRGNRSNQPQHF. As DNA, the CDR3 is TGTGCCAGCAGGCCCAGGGGAAACCGGAGCAATCAGCCCCAGCATTTT.

The V gene is TRBV6-6, the J gene TRBJ2-5; 9 bases map to TRBD2. The trim removed 2 bases at V and 1 base at J, leaving 5 bases unmatched. Germline V CDR1 and CDR2: MNHNY, SVGAGI (reference sequence). This CDR3 has 16 residues. Here the CDR3 reads CASSYRAGGLQETQYF. The CDR3 DNA sequence: TGTGCCAGCAGTTACAGGGCGGGGGGGCTCCAAGAGACCCAGTACTTC.

The V call is TRBV12-3 or TRBV12-4, the J call TRBJ1-2, with D hard to call. V lost 4 bases and J lost 7, with 13 bases in between. The CDR3 is 13 residues long. DNA of the CDR3: TGTGCCAGCAGTTCATCCCCCGCGGGTGGCTACACCTTC. It specifies CASSSSPAGGYTF.

The rearrangement links TRBV10-3 to TRBJ2-3; 8 nucleotides match TRBD1. The CDR3 consists of 15 residues. The germline gives CDR1 ENHRY, CDR2 SYGVKD. V was clipped by 5 bases and J by 1 base; unmatched bases: 5. For the CDR3, the DNA is TGTGCCATCAGTCGGACAGGGAGAGGCACAGATACGCAGTATTTT. This sequence encodes CAISRTGRGTDTQYF.

The chain is built from TRBV3-1 (or the pseudogene TRBV3-2) and TRBJ2-5; 8 nucleotides match TRBD1. Germline CDR1 is LGHDT and CDR2 is YNNKEL (reference sequence). This CDR3 region has 15 residues. Losses at the gene ends were 1 base for V and 5 bases for J; bases not matched to a gene: 6. CDR3 sequence reads: CASSQAGTGTETQYF. The DNA for the CDR3 is TGTGCCAGCAGCCAAGCCGGGACAGGTACCGAGACCCAGTACTTC.

The genes are TRBV27 and TRBJ1-6, with D tentatively TRBD1 (6 bases). Per germline, CDR1 MNHEY and CDR2 SMNVEV (reference sequence). This CDR3 has 15 amino acids. V was cut by 2 bases and J by 9 bases, with 14 bases left in between. DNA for the CDR3: TGTGCCAGCAGTTTAGGGCCAGGGGTGGGTTCACCCCTCCACTTT. It specifies CASSLGPGVGSPLHF.

The chain couples TRBV19 to TRBJ2-1, with 9 bases lining up with TRBD1. V was pared by 6 bases and J by 8 bases, with 11 bases of the junction left unmatched. The CDR3 runs to 15 residues. In germline, CDR1 is LNHDA, CDR2 SQIVND (reference sequence). CDR3 sequence (DNA): TGTGCCAGTAGCCCTCAGACAGGGGGAAGCGATGAGCAGTTCTTC. Encoded protein: CASSPQTGGSDEQFF.

The V call is TRBV14, the J call TRBJ2-2, with D possibly matching TRBD1 (5 bases). V gave up 0 bases and J gave up 4 bases, with 9 bases separating them. CDR1 SGHDN and CDR2 FVKESK come from the germline V gene. The CDR3 runs to 15 residues. The CDR3 nucleotides are TGTGCCAGCAGCCAAGATCTGGGGCCCACCGGGGAGCTGTTTTTT. Translated: CASSQDLGPTGELFF.

The CDR3 reads CASSQGYTSNEQFF. In nucleotides, the CDR3 is TGCGCCAGCAGCCAAGGTTATACTAGCAATGAGCAGTTCTTC. V usage is TRBV4-1 and J usage is TRBJ2-1; TRBD2 is a possible D gene (5 bases). CDR1 MGHRA and CDR2 YSYEKL come from the germline V gene. This CDR3 is built from 14 residues. The V end was cut by 1 base, the J end by 6 bases, with 10 bases between.

This clone was detected only a few times. The chain employs TRBV10-2 and TRBJ2-5, with 8 nucleotides matching TRBD2. Germline V gives CDR1 WSHSY, CDR2 SAAADI. V lost 1 base to trimming and J lost 3 bases; unmatched junction nucleotides: 10. The CDR3 contains 17 residues. The CDR3 here is CASSELSWVAGKETQYF. Here the CDR3 DNA reads TGCGCCAGCAGTGAGTTGAGTTGGGTAGCGGGGAAAGAGACCCAGTACTTC.

The chain recombines TRBV2 with TRBJ2-7; 9 nucleotides line up with TRBD1. CDR1 SNHLY and CDR2 FYNNEI come from the germline V gene. This CDR3 spans 14 amino acids. Trimming removed 7 bases from V and 4 bases from J; junction bases left unmatched: 8. The CDR3: CASTLGTGSYEQYF. CDR3 bases: TGTGCCAGCACCTTAGGGACAGGGAGTTACGAGCAGTACTTC.

This chain connects TRBV7-8 to TRBJ1-4; 12 bases match TRBD1. CDR1 is SGHVS, CDR2 FQNEAQ, per germline. This CDR3 contains 16 residues. Trimming removed 0 bases from V and 7 bases from J; junction bases left unmatched: 3. The CDR3 nucleotides are TGTGCCAGCAGCTTAGCGCGGGACAGGGGGCCTGAAAAACTGTTTTTT. Translating gives CASSLARDRGPEKLFF.

This rearrangement joins TRBV5-4 to TRBJ2-1; 8 bases map to TRBD2. CDR3 length: 15 residues. After removal of 4 bases from V and 0 bases from J, the junction contained 3 bases not matched to a gene. Germline values: CDR1 SGHNT, CDR2 YYREEE (reference sequence). CDR3: CASSKAGASYNEQFF. The DNA for the CDR3 is TGTGCCAGCAGCAAAGCGGGGGCCTCCTACAATGAGCAGTTCTTC.

The V gene is TRBV19, the J gene TRBJ2-2, with TRBD2 identical over 7 bases. CDR1 LNHDA and CDR2 SQIVND come from the germline V gene (reference sequence). Trimming cost V 5 bases and J 0 bases; bases outside gene matches: 3. The CDR3 extends over 15 amino acids. CDR3 in amino acids: CASSPGTTNTGELFF. CDR3 DNA sequence: TGTGCCAGTAGTCCCGGGACTACGAACACCGGGGAGCTGTTTTTT.

This chain joins TRBV6-5 and TRBJ1-1, with D hard to call. The CDR3 has 11 residues. V lost 7 bases, J lost 4 bases, and 7 bases lay in between. The germline V gene has CDR1 MNHEY and CDR2 SVGAGI. CDR3 residues: CASTGGTEAFF. CDR3 bases: TGTGCCAGCACAGGAGGCACTGAAGCTTTCTTT.

This rearrangement joins TRBV6-5 to TRBJ2-2, with 9 bases lining up with TRBD1. Per germline, CDR1 MNHEY and CDR2 SVGAGI. The trim removed 5 bases at V and 3 bases at J, leaving 4 bases unmatched. The CDR3 spans 15 residues. CDR3 loop: CASSPGTGHTGELFF. CDR3 sequence (DNA): TGTGCCAGCAGTCCGGGGACAGGGCACACCGGGGAGCTGTTTTTT.